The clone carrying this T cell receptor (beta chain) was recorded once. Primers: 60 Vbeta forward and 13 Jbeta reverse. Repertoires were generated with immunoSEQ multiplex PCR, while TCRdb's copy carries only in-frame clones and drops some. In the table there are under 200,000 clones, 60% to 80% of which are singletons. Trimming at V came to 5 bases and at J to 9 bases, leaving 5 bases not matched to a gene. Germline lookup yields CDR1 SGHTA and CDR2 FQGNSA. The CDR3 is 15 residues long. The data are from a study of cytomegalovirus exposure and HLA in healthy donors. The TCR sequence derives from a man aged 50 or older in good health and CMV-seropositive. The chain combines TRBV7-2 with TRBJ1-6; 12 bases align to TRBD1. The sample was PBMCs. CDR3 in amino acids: CASSTGTGGVSPLHF. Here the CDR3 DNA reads TGTGCCAGCAGCACCGGGACAGGGGGCGTTTCACCCCTCCACTTT.